The T cell receptor beta chain described here comes from a study of OX40 agonist ivuxolimab in advanced cancers. At the level of the study: Eligibility rules accepted prior anti-PD-1, anti-PD-L1 or anti-CTLA-4 therapy, and 40% to 50% had some. Study conclusions and caveats: In CD8+ T cells, expanded clones were on average more numerous than in CD4+. At 0.1 to 3.0 mg/kg, clonal expansion of CD4+ and CD8+ blood T cells had occurred by week 6.

The CDR3 totals 13 residues. Germline V gene data show CDR1 as SQVTM and CDR2 as ANQGSEA. The V segment lost 7 bases and the J segment 4 bases; nucleotides outside the gene matches: 5. The table came from immunoSEQ multiplex PCR; TCRdb's copy has only in-frame clones and leaves some out. The repertoire consists of 50,000 to 85,000 clones, with roughly four fifths occurring once and the leading ten covering about 2.3%. Peripheral blood came from all dose cohorts at three timepoints. Worth noting for this clone: What it recognizes is unknown.

The rearrangement links TRBV29-1 to TRBJ2-1; the match to TRBD1 covers 9 bases. This sequence originates from an adult with an advanced solid tumor such as melanoma, head and neck, liver or kidney cancer. Sequencing used CD4+ or CD8+ T cells sorted from blood, obtained in a trial of the OX40 agonist ivuxolimab. The DNA for the CDR3 is TGCAGCGCCGCGGGACAGGGATACAATGAGCAGTTCTTC. Amino acid sequence: CSAAGQGYNEQFF.